This TCR beta chain originates from a study of Graves' ophthalmopathy and Graves' hyperthyroidism. In the case of this clonotype: What it recognizes is unknown.

Regarding the study as a whole: Cross-validated, the 13-signature model showed 87.88%/81.08% sensitivity/specificity, and 80%/75% in the test set.

As the template, RNA transcripts were used to amplify TCR beta CDR3 regions. Second-round multiplex PCR followed a first-round RT-PCR using HTBI primers. Each CDR3 protein gets one entry after TCRdb re-called the multiplex PCR reads with MiXCR. The data hold 500,000 to 700,000 distinct CDR3 sequences, with approximately 35% observed a single time. The germline V gene has CDR1 SGHTA and CDR2 FQGNSA. V lost 1 base and J 0 bases, leaving 12 bases between the germline ends. This CDR3 contains 17 residues. The source material was peripheral blood or thyroid tissue (not recorded which). This chain connects TRBV7-2 to TRBJ2-2; D gene unclear. The receptor was derived from an adult man with Graves' hyperthyroidism. The CDR3 reads CASSLDGATPNTGELFF. The CDR3, as DNA: TGTGCCAGCAGCTTAGATGGTGCGACACCGAACACCGGGGAGCTGTTTTTT. Variable domain in full (rest from reference TRBV7-2 and TRBJ2-2): GAGVSQSPSNKVTEKGKDVELRCDPISGHTALYWYRQSLGQGLEFLIYFQGNSAPDKSGLPSDRFSAERTGGSVSTLTIQRTQQEDSAVYLCASSLDGATPNTGELFFGEGSRLTVL.